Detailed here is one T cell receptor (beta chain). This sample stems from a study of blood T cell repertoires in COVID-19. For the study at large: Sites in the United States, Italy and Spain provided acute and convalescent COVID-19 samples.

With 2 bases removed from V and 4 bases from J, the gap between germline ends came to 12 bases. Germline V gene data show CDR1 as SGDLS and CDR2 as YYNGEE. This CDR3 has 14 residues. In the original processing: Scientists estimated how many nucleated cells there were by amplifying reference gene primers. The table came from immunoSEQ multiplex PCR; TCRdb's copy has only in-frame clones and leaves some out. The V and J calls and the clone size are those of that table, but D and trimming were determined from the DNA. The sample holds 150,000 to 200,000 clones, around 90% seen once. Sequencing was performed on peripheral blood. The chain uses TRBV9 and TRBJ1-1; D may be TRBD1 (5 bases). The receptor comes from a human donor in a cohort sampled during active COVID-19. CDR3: CASSVGGGPTEAFF. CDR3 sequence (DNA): TGTGCCAGCAGCGTCGGGGGTGGACCCACTGAAGCTTTCTTT.